This TCR beta chain was found in a study of shared clonotypes between healthy human individuals. About the study: A couple of women and a few men aged 18 to 49 served as donors.

CD8 cells classed as naive were CD45RO-negative and positively selected for CCR7, excluding terminally differentiated effector memory CD45RA+ cells. As for this clone: Its antigen is not identified. This sample includes further DNA sequences coding for the same CDR3.

Germline values: CDR1 MNHEY, CDR2 SMNVEV (reference sequence). Trimming took 3 bases from V and 2 from J, leaving 8 bases between them. The CDR3 has 14 residues. Overall study results and limits: Clonotypes shared by all four sorted-subset donors had higher generation probabilities than non-shared clonotypes. For naive CD4 cells, 4% to 6% of clonotypes were shared across a handful of donors. Rarefaction analysis demonstrated incomplete sorted-subset sequencing notwithstanding large depth.

TCRdb's copy holds only in-frame clones and misses some; the assay was immunoSEQ multiplex PCR. Here the sample spans hundreds of thousands of clones, roughly 98% being singletons. This receptor was obtained from a man aged 30 to 45 in good health. The rearrangement uses TRBV27 and TRBJ2-1; tentative D call: TRBD2 (5 bases). The sequencing sample was made of naive CD8+ T cells sorted from blood. CDR3 DNA sequence: TGTGCCAGCAGTTTGGAGAGGGCCTACAATGAGCAGTTCTTC. This gives the protein CASSLERAYNEQFF.